The next 4 T cell receptor beta chains were all read from a single sample in a study of T-cell memory formation after mild COVID-19. Each CDR3 protein is one row after TCRdb ran MiXCR on the 5' RACE reads. The table records 140,000 to 150,000 distinct CDR3 sequences, over 15% of them present only once. Sequenced input: PBMCs or a T cell subset sorted from them (not recorded which). Source of these receptors: an adult woman who had mild COVID-19 (a few samples of this study predate the infection). Cell type and time point are not known.

This clonotype was observed a few times. The chain has TRBV18 and TRBJ2-7; 8 nucleotides agree with TRBD1. Trimming at V came to 2 bases and at J to 7 bases, leaving 7 bases not matched to a gene. Germline V gives CDR1 KGHSH, CDR2 LQKENI. The CDR3 is made up of 14 amino acids. CDR3 loop: CASSPGQGSLEQYF. The CDR3 bases are TGTGCCAGCTCACCAGGACAGGGATCGTTGGAGCAGTACTTC.

The chain is built from TRBV11-3 and TRBJ2-1; 14 bases match TRBD2. The V segment lost 5 bases and the J segment 4 bases; nucleotides outside the gene matches: 10. CDR3 length: 18 amino acids. Germline-derived CDR1 and CDR2 are SGHNT and YENEEA. The CDR3, as DNA: TGTGCCAGCAGCCCTGGGACTAGCGGGAGCAGTAGGTACAATGAGCAGTTCTTC. Translation gives CASSPGTSGSSRYNEQFF.

The CDR3 coding sequence is TGTGCCAGCTCACCCCTCGGGGATTTGGCGAACATTCAGTACTTC. This translates into CASSPLGDLANIQYF. The chain links TRBV18 to TRBJ2-4; maybe TRBD2 (5 bases). This CDR3 has 15 amino acids. Trimming left V 3 bases short and J 7 bases short, with 16 bases between. Germline values: CDR1 KGHSH, CDR2 LQKENI.

The table lists this clonotype with many counts. CDR3 amino acids: CASRLGTLDTQYF. The CDR3 region has the DNA TGTGCCAGCAGACTTGGAACTTTGGATACGCAGTATTTT. The chain couples TRBV7-2 to TRBJ2-3; D gene ambiguous. The CDR3 sequence is 13 residues long. V was trimmed by 6 bases and J by 6 bases, leaving 13 bases between them. Germline V gene data show CDR1 as SGHTA and CDR2 as FQGNSA. The full variable domain, in which reference TRBV7-2 and TRBJ2-3 provide the parts outside the CDR3, is GAGVSQSPSNKVTEKGKDVELRCDPISGHTALYWYRQSLGQGLEFLIYFQGNSAPDKSGLPSDRFSAERTGGSVSTLTIQRTQQEDSAVYLCASRLGTLDTQYFGPGTRLTVL.